This TCR beta chain originates from a study of human T cells and chemical hapten exposure. The time point is: pre-sensitization, week 0. Treatment noted: therapeutic diphenylcyclopropenone sensitization with weekly scalp DPC. Researchers extracted total RNA from unfractionated whole blood. This clonotype occurred a few times. Trimming cost V 2 bases and J 8 bases, with 13 bases left between them. Germline lookup yields CDR1 SGHRS and CDR2 YFSETQ. The CDR3 length is 14 residues. TCRdb fed the RACE reads into MiXCR, producing one record per CDR3 protein. The sample lists roughly 250,000 distinct CDR3 sequences, 7.5% to 10% seen once, with roughly 2.5% in the top ten.

This chain links TRBV5-1 with TRBJ1-4, with no clear D. The TCR sequence derives from a woman in her forties with alopecia areata. Some clones in this sample may be carry-over from other donors' samples. The sequences come from whole blood, collected in connection with sensitization to the hapten diphenylcyclopropenone (DPC). Here the CDR3 reads CASSFGREDEKLFF. The CDR3 DNA reads TGCGCCAGCAGCTTTGGACGAGAAGACGAAAAACTGTTTTTT.